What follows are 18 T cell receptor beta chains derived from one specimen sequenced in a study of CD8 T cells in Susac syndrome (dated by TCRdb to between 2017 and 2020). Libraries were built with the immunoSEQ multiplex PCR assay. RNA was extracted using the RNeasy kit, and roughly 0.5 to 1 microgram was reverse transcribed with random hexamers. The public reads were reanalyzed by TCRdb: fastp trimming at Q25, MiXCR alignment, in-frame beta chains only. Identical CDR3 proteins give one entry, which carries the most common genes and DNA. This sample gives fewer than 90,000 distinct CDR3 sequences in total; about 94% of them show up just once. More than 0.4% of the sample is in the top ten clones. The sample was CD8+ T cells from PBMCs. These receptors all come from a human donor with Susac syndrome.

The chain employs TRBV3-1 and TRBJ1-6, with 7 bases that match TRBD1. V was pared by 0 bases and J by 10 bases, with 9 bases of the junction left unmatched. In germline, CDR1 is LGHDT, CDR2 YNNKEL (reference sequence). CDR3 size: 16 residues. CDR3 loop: CASSQDPEGARSPLHF. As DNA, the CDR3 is TGTGCCAGCAGCCAAGATCCTGAGGGGGCCCGGTCACCCCTCCACTTT.

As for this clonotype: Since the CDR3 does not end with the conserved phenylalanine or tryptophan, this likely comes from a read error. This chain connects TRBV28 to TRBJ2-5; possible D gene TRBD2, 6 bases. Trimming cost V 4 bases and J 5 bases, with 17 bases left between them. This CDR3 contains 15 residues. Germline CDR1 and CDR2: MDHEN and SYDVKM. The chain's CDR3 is CASSYFRDWMETQYS. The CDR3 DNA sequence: TGTGCCAGCAGTTACTTCAGGGACTGGATGGAGACCCAGTACTCC.

CDR3 nucleotides: TGTGCCAGCAGCTCTCGGCGAGGTTCTGCAGATACGCAGTATTTT. Its protein is CASSSRRGSADTQYF. V gene TRBV7-2 combines with J gene TRBJ2-3; D gene ambiguous. CDR3 length: 15 amino acids. Germline V gene sequence: CDR1 SGHTA, CDR2 FQGNSA. Trimming shortened V by 4 bases and J by 4 bases, and 15 bases separated the two germline ends.

Written as DNA, the CDR3 is TGTGCCACCCTGGACTACCCCCAGGGTGAGCAGTTCTTC. Its translation: CATLDYPQGEQFF. This chain uses TRBV27 with TRBJ2-1, with D maybe TRBD2 (6 bases). Looked up from germline, CDR1 is MNHEY and CDR2 is SMNVEV (reference sequence). V was shortened by 10 bases and J by 9 bases, with 19 bases between the two germline ends. This CDR3 is built from 13 residues.

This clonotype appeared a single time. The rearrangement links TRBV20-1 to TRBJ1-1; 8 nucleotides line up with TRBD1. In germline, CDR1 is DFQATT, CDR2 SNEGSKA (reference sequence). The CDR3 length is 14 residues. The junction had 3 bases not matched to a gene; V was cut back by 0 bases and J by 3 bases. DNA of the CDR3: TGCAGTGCTAGAGAAACAGGGGGGGACACTGAAGCTTTCTTT. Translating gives CSARETGGDTEAFF.

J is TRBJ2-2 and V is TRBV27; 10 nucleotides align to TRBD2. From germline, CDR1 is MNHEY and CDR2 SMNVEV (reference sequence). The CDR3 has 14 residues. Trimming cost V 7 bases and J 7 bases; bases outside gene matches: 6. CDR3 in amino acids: CASTEREGLGELFF. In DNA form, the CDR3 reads TGTGCCAGCACGGAGCGGGAGGGGCTCGGGGAGCTGTTTTTT.

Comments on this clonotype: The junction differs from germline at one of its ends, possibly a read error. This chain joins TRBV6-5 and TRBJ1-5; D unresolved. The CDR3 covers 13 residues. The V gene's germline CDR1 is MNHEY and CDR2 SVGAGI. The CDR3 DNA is TGTGCCAGCAGTTACGCGAGGCATCAGCCCCGGCATTTT. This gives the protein CASSYARHQPRHF.

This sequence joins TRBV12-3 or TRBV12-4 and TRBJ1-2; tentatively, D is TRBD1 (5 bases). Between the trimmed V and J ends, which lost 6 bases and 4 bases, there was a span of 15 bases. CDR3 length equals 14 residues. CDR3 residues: CASSPRESAYGYTF. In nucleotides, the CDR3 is TGTGCCAGCAGCCCCAGGGAATCGGCCTATGGCTACACCTTC.

CDR3 loop: CASSFGNRLYTEAFF. CDR3 bases: TGTGCCAGCAGTTTTGGGAACAGACTTTACACTGAAGCTTTCTTT. The rearrangement joins TRBV28 to TRBJ1-1; no firm D call. Germline CDR1 is MDHEN and CDR2 is SYDVKM. There are 15 residues in the CDR3. Trimming removed 3 bases from V and 3 bases from J, with 14 bases in between.

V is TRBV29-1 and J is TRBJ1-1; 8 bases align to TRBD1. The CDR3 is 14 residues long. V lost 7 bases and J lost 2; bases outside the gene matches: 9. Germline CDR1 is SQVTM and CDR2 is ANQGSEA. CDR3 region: CSATTGTGNTEAFF. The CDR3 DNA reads TGCAGCGCAACGACAGGGACAGGTAACACTGAAGCTTTCTTT.

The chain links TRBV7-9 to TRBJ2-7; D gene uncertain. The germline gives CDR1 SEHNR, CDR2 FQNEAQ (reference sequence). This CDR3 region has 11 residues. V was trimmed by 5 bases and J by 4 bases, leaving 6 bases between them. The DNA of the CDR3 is TGTGCCAGCAGCCCACTTTACGAGCAGTACTTC. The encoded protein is CASSPLYEQYF.

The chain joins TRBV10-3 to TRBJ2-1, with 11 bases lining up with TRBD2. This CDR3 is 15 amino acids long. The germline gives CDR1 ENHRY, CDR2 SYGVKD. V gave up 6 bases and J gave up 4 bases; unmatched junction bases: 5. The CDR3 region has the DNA TGTGCCATCAGCGAGGGACTAGCGGCTTACAATGAGCAGTTCTTC. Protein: CAISEGLAAYNEQFF.

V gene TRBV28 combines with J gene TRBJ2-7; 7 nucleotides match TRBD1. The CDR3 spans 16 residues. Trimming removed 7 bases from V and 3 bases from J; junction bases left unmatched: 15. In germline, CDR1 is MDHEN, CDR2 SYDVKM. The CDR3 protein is CASTFFRQGGDYEQYF. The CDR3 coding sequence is TGTGCCAGCACCTTTTTCCGACAGGGTGGTGACTACGAGCAGTACTTC.

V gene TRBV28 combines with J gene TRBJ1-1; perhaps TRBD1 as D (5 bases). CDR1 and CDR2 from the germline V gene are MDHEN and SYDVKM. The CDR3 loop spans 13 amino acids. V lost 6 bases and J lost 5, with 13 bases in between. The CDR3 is CASSVRVGTEAFF. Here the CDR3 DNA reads TGTGCCAGCAGCGTCAGGGTTGGTACTGAAGCTTTCTTT.

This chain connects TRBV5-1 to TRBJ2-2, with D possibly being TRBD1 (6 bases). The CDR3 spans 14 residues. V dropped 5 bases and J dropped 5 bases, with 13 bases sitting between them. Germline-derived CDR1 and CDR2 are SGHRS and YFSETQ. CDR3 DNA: TGCGCCAGCAGTTTCGACAGGTCGACCGGGGAGCTGTTTTTT. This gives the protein CASSFDRSTGELFF.

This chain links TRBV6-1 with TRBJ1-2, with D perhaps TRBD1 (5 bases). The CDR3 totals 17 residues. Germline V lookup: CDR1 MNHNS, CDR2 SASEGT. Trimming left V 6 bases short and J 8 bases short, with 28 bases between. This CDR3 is CASSDQPPGRVTKGYTF. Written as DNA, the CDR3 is TGTGCCAGCAGCGACCAACCACCAGGGAGGGTGACGAAAGGCTACACCTTC.

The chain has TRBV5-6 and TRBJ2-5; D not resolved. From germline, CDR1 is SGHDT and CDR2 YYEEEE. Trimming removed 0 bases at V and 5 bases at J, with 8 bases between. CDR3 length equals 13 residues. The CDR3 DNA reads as TGTGCCAGCAGCTTGGATAGGATCGAGACCCAGTACTTC. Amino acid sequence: CASSLDRIETQYF.

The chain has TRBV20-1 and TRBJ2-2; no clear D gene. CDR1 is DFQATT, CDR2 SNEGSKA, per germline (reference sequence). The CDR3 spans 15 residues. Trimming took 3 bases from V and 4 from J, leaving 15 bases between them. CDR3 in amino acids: CSASDPGRPTGELFF. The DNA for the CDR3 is TGCAGTGCTAGTGACCCCGGAAGACCCACCGGGGAGCTGTTTTTT.